This TCR beta chain was captured in a study of identical twins. The CDR3 is 15 amino acids. V shed 5 bases and J shed 5 bases, with 18 bases lying between them. Germline V gene sequence: CDR1 MNHNY, CDR2 SVGAGI (reference sequence). TCRdb passed the 5' RACE reads through MiXCR, listing each CDR3 protein once. The sample includes some 500,000 distinct CDR3 sequences, around an eighth of them seen just once. The sample was also linked to a second study, of yellow fever vaccine responses in identical twins.

The V call is TRBV6-6, the J call TRBJ2-5; D is possibly TRBD1 (5 bases). The TCR originated in a woman aged 18-35 years in good health. Input material: CD4+ T cells sorted from blood. The CDR3 reads CASSDPSAGWETQYF. In DNA form, the CDR3 reads TGTGCCAGCAGTGATCCTTCGGCAGGGTGGGAGACCCAGTACTTC.